The 14 T cell receptor beta chains reported below all come from one sample, sequenced in a study of cytomegalovirus exposure and HLA in healthy donors. PCR used 60 Vbeta primers and 13 Jbeta primers. Method: immunoSEQ multiplex PCR; TCRdb's copy keeps in-frame clones and lacks some. The repertoire consists of just over 150,000 clones, with over 80% occurring once and the leading ten covering about 6.3%. The source material was PBMCs. The receptors here all came from a male donor in good health and CMV-seropositive.

The chain is built from TRBV5-1 and TRBJ2-5; TRBD1 agrees at 7 bases. The DNA end is more similar to TRBJ2-7, so the J call may be wrong. The CDR3 runs 14 residues. Per germline, CDR1 SGHRS and CDR2 YFSETQ. CDR3 amino acids: CASSTRDRDYEQYF. The DNA for the CDR3 is TGCGCCAGCAGCACCCGGGACAGAGACTACGAGCAGTACTTC.

V and J are TRBV7-8 and TRBJ1-4, with TRBD1 matching 7 bases. Germline V gene data show CDR1 as SGHVS and CDR2 as FQNEAQ. The CDR3 loop spans 15 amino acids. Unmatched junction bases numbered 7, after V lost 5 bases and J lost 4 bases. CDR3 sequence: CASSDLRDSNEKLFF. In DNA, the CDR3 is TGTGCCAGCAGCGATCTCCGGGACAGTAATGAAAAACTGTTTTTT.

This clone was observed a handful of times. The chain carries TRBV19 and TRBJ2-6; maybe TRBD1 (5 bases). This CDR3 contains 16 residues. Germline CDR1 reads LNHDA; CDR2 reads SQIVND (reference sequence). Trimming took off 0 bases at V and 4 bases at J, with 10 bases between the two ends. This CDR3 is CASSIDWGSGANVLTF. In nucleotides, the CDR3 is TGTGCCAGTAGTATAGATTGGGGCTCCGGGGCCAACGTCCTGACTTTC. The whole variable domain, filled in from reference TRBV19 and TRBJ2-6, reads DGGITQSPKYLFRKEGQNVTLSCEQNLNHDAMYWYRQDPGQGLRLIYYSQIVNDFQKGDIAEGYSVSREKKESFPLTVTSAQKNPTAFYLCASSIDWGSGANVLTFGAGSRLTVL.

V is TRBV6-4 and J is TRBJ2-1; 9 positions agree with TRBD2. Germline V gives CDR1 MRHNA, CDR2 SNTAGT. Trimming at V came to 6 bases and at J to 8 bases, leaving 11 bases not matched to a gene. The length of the CDR3 is 15 residues. The CDR3 DNA reads TGTGCCAGCAGCGCCGGGCTAGCGGGACGGGATGAGCAGTTCTTC. This encodes CASSAGLAGRDEQFF.

This chain connects TRBV27 to TRBJ2-1; 7 bases fit TRBD2. This CDR3 is 11 amino acids long. Trimming took 8 bases from V and 11 from J; bases not matched to a gene: 6. CDR1 MNHEY and CDR2 SMNVEV come from the germline V gene (reference sequence). As DNA, the CDR3 is TGTGCCAGCCATTCGGGGGGAAAGCAGTTCTTC. As protein: CASHSGGKQFF.

The V and J genes are TRBV9 and TRBJ2-1, with a tentative D call TRBD1 (6 bases). The length of the CDR3 is 11 residues. Trimming took 10 bases from V and 2 from J, leaving 7 bases between them. Per the germline V gene, CDR1 is SGDLS and CDR2 is YYNGEE. The CDR3 here is CASGAYNEQFF. The DNA of the CDR3 is TGTGCCTCAGGGGCCTACAATGAGCAGTTCTTC.

The rearrangement uses TRBV7-2 and TRBJ1-1, with a tentative D call TRBD1 (5 bases). Germline V lookup: CDR1 SGHTA, CDR2 FQGNSA. The germline V and J ends were trimmed by 0 bases and 5 bases, with 7 bases remaining between them. The CDR3 contains 13 residues. The CDR3 bases are TGTGCCAGCAGCTTAGCGCAGGGTACTGAAGCTTTCTTT. Protein: CASSLAQGTEAFF.

The chain couples TRBV7-9 to TRBJ1-3; D possibly corresponds to TRBD1 (6 bases). CDR3 length: 16 amino acids. CDR1 is SEHNR, CDR2 FQNEAQ, per germline (reference sequence). Trimming removed 6 bases at V and 9 bases at J, with 24 bases between. As DNA, the CDR3 is TGTGCCAGCAGTTCCCAGGGGCTTGGCTCTTGGGGCACCATATATTTT. It translates to CASSSQGLGSWGTIYF.

This chain connects TRBV27 to TRBJ2-1, with 9 bases matching TRBD2. Germline loops: CDR1 MNHEY, CDR2 SMNVEV (reference sequence). Trimming cost V 5 bases and J 6 bases; bases outside gene matches: 8. The CDR3 is 15 amino acids. CDR3 sequence (DNA): TGTGCCAGCAGTATAGGGATAGCGGGAGTCAATGAGCAGTTCTTC. It translates to CASSIGIAGVNEQFF.

This rearrangement joins TRBV13 to TRBJ2-5; TRBD2 matches at 11 bases. Germline V lookup: CDR1 PRHDT, CDR2 FYEKMQ (reference sequence). J gave up 4 bases and V 2 bases, and 3 bases lay outside the gene matches. CDR3 length: 15 residues. Here the CDR3 reads CASSLRLAGGETQYF. The DNA for the CDR3 is TGTGCCAGCAGCTTACGCCTAGCGGGAGGAGAGACCCAGTACTTC.

V is TRBV13 and J is TRBJ2-7; TRBD1 matches 8 bases. The V and J ends lost 5 bases and 2 bases, in that order; junction bases with no gene match: 8. Germline V gene data show CDR1 as PRHDT and CDR2 as FYEKMQ (reference sequence). CDR3 length: 15 amino acids. The CDR3 reads CASSIGQGGPYEQYF. The CDR3 coding sequence is TGTGCCAGCAGCATCGGACAGGGAGGACCCTACGAGCAGTACTTC.

The rearrangement uses TRBV6-5 and TRBJ1-6, with D maybe TRBD1 (6 bases). V was clipped by 4 bases and J by 10 bases, with 20 bases between them. CDR1 is MNHEY, CDR2 SVGAGI, per germline. The CDR3 is made up of 16 amino acids. The CDR3 protein is CASSSHTGLGASPLHF. The CDR3 DNA sequence: TGTGCCAGCAGTTCGCATACAGGGTTGGGAGCCTCACCCCTCCACTTT.

The CDR3 reads CSVEGGATNEQFF. CDR3 bases: TGCAGCGTTGAAGGTGGGGCAACGAATGAGCAGTTCTTC. The chain links TRBV29-1 to TRBJ2-1; weak D call: TRBD1 (5 bases). V lost 1 base and J lost 7, with 11 bases in between. Germline V gives CDR1 SQVTM, CDR2 ANQGSEA. This CDR3 contains 13 residues.

The rearrangement joins TRBV4-2 to TRBJ2-3; D unresolved. The CDR3 runs 15 residues. CDR1 and CDR2 (germline): LGHNA, YNFKEQ. Between the trimmed V and J ends, which lost 4 bases and 0 bases, there was a span of 11 bases. CDR3 sequence reads: CASSPRDSSTDTQYF. CDR3 in DNA: TGTGCCAGCAGCCCCAGAGACTCTAGCACAGATACGCAGTATTTT.